This TCR beta chain was recovered during a study of CD8+CD57+ T cells in acquired aplastic anemia. Study context: Sorting CD4+ and CD8+ cells gave DNA averaging approximately 3 ug.

Before being chosen for sequencing, patients had shown CD8+CD57+ cell expansion by flow cytometry. Patients uniformly had severe acquired aplastic anemia. Patients were therapy-naive when their blood was sampled. General study points: Patients and controls turned out to have roughly 29 CD8+ CDR3 sequences in common.

Genomic DNA was employed as the template in profiling TCR beta VDJ and CDR3. TCRdb called the reads again in MiXCR, with one record for every CDR3 protein. Found here are roughly 220,000 distinct CDR3 sequences, about 60% of them singletons; the top ten hold about three fifths. This CDR3 region has 17 residues. Trimming left V 4 bases short and J 0 bases short, with 18 bases between. Germline CDR1 reads SNHLY; CDR2 reads FYNNEI. Concerning this clonotype: Its cognate antigen is unknown.

The receptor was derived from a human donor with aplastic anemia. The chain employs TRBV2 and TRBJ1-1; perhaps TRBD1 as D (5 bases). The specimen sequenced was sorted CD4+, CD8+, or CD8+CD57+ T cells (not recorded which) from PBMCs. CDR3: CASSVRDPHRLNTEAFF. Written as DNA, the CDR3 is TGTGCCAGCAGTGTGAGGGACCCACATCGCCTGAACACTGAAGCTTTCTTT.